This record covers a single TCR beta chain. In the original analysis: The assay estimated nucleated cells by amplifying reference gene primers. Repertoires were generated with immunoSEQ multiplex PCR, while TCRdb's copy carries only in-frame clones and drops some. V and J calls and clone size are given by that table; D and trimming were obtained from the DNA. In the table there are tens of thousands of clones, roughly 74% of which are singletons. The data are from a study of blood T cell repertoires in COVID-19. As for the study in general: PBMCs, B-cell-depleted T cells, or T cells were the source of the cDNA or gDNA that made up the material.

The CDR3 is 15 amino acids. CDR1 and CDR2 (germline): MNHNS, SASEGT. The J segment lost 4 bases and the V segment lost 10 bases, leaving 12 bases of the junction unmatched. This clonotype originated in a woman older than 75 with acute or convalescent COVID-19. This chain connects TRBV6-1 to TRBJ2-1, with 8 bases identical to TRBD2. Sample: peripheral blood. The CDR3 sequence is CATSGGGGSYNEQFF. Here the CDR3 DNA reads TGTGCCACCTCCGGGGGGGGCGGGAGTTACAATGAGCAGTTCTTC.